This passage covers 3 T cell receptor beta chains from one sample sequenced in a study of T-cell memory formation after mild COVID-19. TCRdb re-analysed the 5' RACE reads in MiXCR, keeping a single row per CDR3 protein. The sample lists some 130,000 distinct CDR3 sequences, about 17% occurring once. Sample: PBMCs or a T cell subset sorted from them (not recorded which). These receptors all come from an adult woman who had mild COVID-19 (a few samples of this study predate the infection). Cell type and time point are not known.

The V gene is TRBV15, the J gene TRBJ2-6; D not resolved. The V gene's germline CDR1 is LNHNV and CDR2 YYDKDF (reference sequence). The CDR3 consists of 16 residues. Trimming left V 0 bases short and J 2 bases short, with 8 bases between. CDR3 bases: TGTGCCACCAGCAGAGATCGGGCAACTGGGGCCAACGTCCTGACTTTC. Its translation: CATSRDRATGANVLTF.

This clonotype came up a few times. This chain links TRBV10-3 with TRBJ1-2; possibly TRBD1 for D (5 bases). The CDR3 totals 13 residues. Germline CDR1 is ENHRY and CDR2 is SYGVKD. Trimming stripped 6 bases from V and 7 bases from J, with 15 bases between. CDR3: CAIREGPRTGYTF. Written as DNA, the CDR3 is TGTGCCATCAGAGAGGGGCCGAGAACTGGCTACACCTTC.

The chain combines TRBV5-1 with TRBJ1-1; D ambiguous. Trimming cost V 0 bases and J 1 base, with 13 bases left between them. This CDR3 region has 16 residues. CDR1 SGHRS and CDR2 YFSETQ come from the germline V gene. CDR3 sequence reads: CASSLADGSTNTEAFF. Here the CDR3 DNA reads TGCGCCAGCAGCTTGGCCGATGGGTCAACGAACACTGAAGCTTTCTTT.